Given below is one T cell receptor (beta chain) in context. No antigen is known for it. Base qualities are not recorded, but no much larger clone differs from it by a single base. At one collaborating source in Seattle, patients were enrolled during active infection and were followed longitudinally through the course of disease. Each collaborating institution followed its own protocols to collect whole blood in K2EDTA tubes. Collaborator samples were shipped for TCRbeta analysis as frozen whole blood, isolated PBMCs, or DNA extracted from either sample type. V is pruned by 0 bases and J by 0 bases, leaving 6 bases of the junction without a gene match. The germline V gene sets CDR1 to LGHNA and CDR2 to YNFKEQ. The CDR3 starts with the cysteine, ends with the phenylalanine, and has 18 residues. The entry retains the CDR3 DNA only, 54 bases that are in frame from base 1. The data belong to a study of blood T cell repertoires in COVID-19 (dated by TCRdb to 2018 to 2021). Turning to the overall study: Samples from collaborators originated in the United States, Italy and Spain and spanned both the acute and convalescent phases of COVID-19. The samples were drawn from two sources: the first 160 participants of the ongoing ImmuneRACE study, and over 950 subjects contributed by 6 global collaborators. HLA class I and class II types, where available, came from metadata supplied by the sample provider rather than from assay-based typing. Deeply sampled blood TCRbeta repertoires from subjects exposed to, actively infected with, or recovered from COVID-19 were included in the dataset. The repertoires were made available in a free public database intended to serve as a resource for research on the immune response to SARS-CoV-2. The prospective study material was composed of cDNA or gDNA derived from T cells, B-cell-depleted T cells, or PBMCs. Nearly every sample came with metadata listing a de-identified subject ID, COVID-19 status, age in years and sex. On the study overall, not on this receptor specifically: The quantity of clinical and demographic metadata differed by source and by participant and was supplied without curation.

TCRbeta CDR3 regions were amplified from genomic DNA using the immunoSEQ Assay, a bias-controlled multiplex PCR. Turning to the authors' computational methods: The number of nucleated cells in each sample was estimated from the amplification of reference gene primers within the assay. To quantify the absolute abundance of each unique TCRbeta CDR3 rearrangement, sequence reads were collapsed and filtered. Productive Simpson clonality was computed per sample as the square root of Simpson's diversity index over productive rearrangements. Drawn from immuneACCESS, this table holds only the in-frame rearrangements with V and J called that TCRdb kept. Clones are partly lost; checked studies trace under half to an unresolved V gene and leave the rest unexplained. D and trimming come from the DNA, and the V and J calls and clone size come from that table. The sample table records 200,000 to 250,000 clones; 75% to 90% of these occur just once. The leading ten clones occupy under 8.5% of the sample.

This clonotype was obtained from a woman at least 80 years old with COVID-19, enrolled during active disease. The sequencing sample was made of peripheral blood. The chain is assembled from TRBV4-2 and TRBJ1-1, with 11 bases in between that match TRBD1. The CDR3 amino acid sequence is: CASSQDRTGGGMNTEAFF. At the DNA level, the sequence is TGTGCCAGCAGCCAAGATCGGACAGGGGGCGGCATGAACACTGAAGCTTTCTTT.